These 29 T cell receptor beta chains originate from one sample sequenced in a study of T cell responses to AZD1222 COVID-19 vaccine. Data came from immunoSEQ multiplex PCR; TCRdb stores just in-frame clones and leaves some out. This sample carries approximately 100,000 clones, about nine tenths of them seen once, and the ten largest clones take 6% to 9%. Sequencing used peripheral blood, obtained on day 0 of AZD1222 vaccination. These receptors came from an adult in good health.

V usage is TRBV28 and J usage is TRBJ2-5; D may be TRBD1 or TRBD2 (5 bases each). Germline lookup yields CDR1 MDHEN and CDR2 SYDVKM. The V end lost 3 bases, the J end lost 4 bases, and 15 bases lay between the germline ends. The CDR3 loop spans 15 amino acids. The CDR3 region is CASSFTVSGRETQYF. DNA for the CDR3: TGTGCCAGCAGTTTTACAGTGTCGGGACGAGAGACCCAGTACTTC.

This clone was detected only a few times. The chain uses TRBV7-9 and TRBJ2-4; D gene uncertain. In germline, CDR1 is SEHNR, CDR2 FQNEAQ (reference sequence). V lost 1 base and J lost 6, with 7 bases in between. There are 13 residues in the CDR3. CDR3 in amino acids: CASSLGLGNIQYF. For the CDR3, the DNA is TGTGCCAGCAGCTTAGGGCTAGGAAACATTCAGTACTTC.

The J gene is TRBJ2-1, the V gene TRBV5-4; 9 nucleotides line up with TRBD2. The V and J ends lost 2 bases and 4 bases, in that order; junction bases with no gene match: 1. The CDR3 has 14 amino acids. Germline assignment: CDR1 SGHNT and CDR2 YYREEE (reference sequence). In DNA form, the CDR3 reads TGTGCCAGCAGCTTAACTAGCGGGTACAATGAGCAGTTCTTC. As protein: CASSLTSGYNEQFF. Filled out from reference TRBV5-4 and TRBJ2-1, the complete variable domain reads ETGVTQSPTHLIKTRGQQVTLRCSSQSGHNTVSWYQQALGQGPQFIFQYYREEENGRGNFPPRFSGLQFPNYSSELNVNALELDDSALYLCASSLTSGYNEQFFGPGTRLTVL.

The V and J genes are TRBV6-2 or TRBV6-3 and TRBJ2-3; D is undetermined. Germline values: CDR1 MNHEY, CDR2 SVGEGT. Deletions cut 5 bases from V and 1 base from J, with 1 base between. The CDR3 has 11 residues. Here the CDR3 reads CASSRTDTQYF. Here the CDR3 DNA reads TGTGCCAGCAGTCGCACAGATACGCAGTATTTT.

The chain links TRBV7-9 to TRBJ2-2; D not resolved. From germline, CDR1 is SEHNR and CDR2 FQNEAQ (reference sequence). Trimming removed 6 bases from V and 6 bases from J, with 17 bases in between. The CDR3 sequence is 15 residues long. The CDR3 sequence is CASSPQIVEPGELFF. The CDR3, as DNA: TGTGCCAGCAGTCCCCAGATAGTGGAGCCCGGGGAGCTGTTTTTT. Based on the CDR3 plus reference TRBV7-9 and TRBJ2-2, the full variable domain is DTGVSQNPRHKITKRGQNVTFRCDPISEHNRLYWYRQTLGQGPEFLTYFQNEAQLEKSRLLSDRFSAERPKGSFSTLEIQRTEQGDSAMYLCASSPQIVEPGELFFGEGSRLTVL.

J is TRBJ1-2 and V is TRBV12-3 or TRBV12-4; TRBD1 matches 9 bases. This CDR3 is 12 amino acids long. The V gene end was trimmed by 7 bases and the J gene end by 6 bases; junction bases not matched to a gene: 3. CDR3 nucleotide sequence: TGTGCCAGCACCGGACAGGGGAATGGCTACACCTTC. Translated: CASTGQGNGYTF.

The J gene is TRBJ1-1, the V gene TRBV9, with unresolved D. V shed 2 bases and J shed 4 bases, with 6 bases lying between them. The CDR3 is made up of 12 amino acids. Germline V gene data show CDR1 as SGDLS and CDR2 as YYNGEE. The CDR3 protein is CASSVATTEAFF. Here the CDR3 DNA reads TGTGCCAGCAGCGTGGCAACCACTGAAGCTTTCTTT. The full variable domain, in which reference TRBV9 and TRBJ1-1 provide the parts outside the CDR3, is DSGVTQTPKHLITATGQRVTLRCSPRSGDLSVYWYQQSLDQGLQFLIQYYNGEERAKGNILERFSAQQFPDLHSELNLSSLELGDSALYFCASSVATTEAFFGQGTRLTVV.

On this clone: Other nucleotide sequences from this sample produce the same CDR3. The chain joins TRBV5-1 to TRBJ1-4; D unresolved. The CDR3 runs 14 residues. Germline V gene data show CDR1 as SGHRS and CDR2 as YFSETQ. Trimming shortened V by 0 bases and J by 5 bases, and 8 bases separated the two germline ends. The CDR3, as DNA: TGCGCCAGCAGCTTGGGTACGGGCAATGAAAAACTGTTTTTT. Its translation is CASSLGTGNEKLFF.

The rearrangement uses TRBV3-1 (or the pseudogene TRBV3-2) and TRBJ2-5; no clear D. The V end lost 0 bases, the J end lost 10 bases, and 6 bases lay between the germline ends. The CDR3 sequence is 11 residues long. Germline CDR1 LGHDT, CDR2 YNNKEL (reference sequence). The chain's CDR3 is CASSQDPLQYF. For the CDR3, the DNA is TGTGCCAGCAGCCAAGATCCCCTCCAGTACTTC.

V usage is TRBV5-1 and J usage is TRBJ2-1, with TRBD2 matching 8 bases. The CDR3 has 15 amino acids. V was pared by 1 base and J by 7 bases, with 7 bases of the junction left unmatched. The germline gives CDR1 SGHRS, CDR2 YFSETQ. CDR3 in amino acids: CASSLSGSTENEQFF. The CDR3 region has the DNA TGCGCCAGCAGCTTGAGCGGGAGTACGGAAAATGAGCAGTTCTTC.

The V gene is TRBV7-2, the J gene TRBJ2-5; D may be TRBD2 (6 bases). V was trimmed by 1 base and J by 5 bases, leaving 20 bases between them. Germline values: CDR1 SGHTA, CDR2 FQGNSA. This CDR3 has 17 amino acids. CDR3 nucleotides: TGTGCCAGCAGCTTAGTTGAGGAGGGGCCAAGTGTGGAGACCCAGTACTTC. Translated, it gives CASSLVEEGPSVETQYF.

Only one count was recorded for this clone. V and J are TRBV29-1 and TRBJ2-1; TRBD2 matches 10 bases. Germline CDR1 SQVTM, CDR2 ANQGSEA. With V trimmed by 4 bases and J by 0 bases, 6 bases remained unmatched. The CDR3 has 16 amino acids. DNA of the CDR3: TGCAGCGTTGCTCTAGCGGGAGCGAACTCCTACAATGAGCAGTTCTTC. It is translated as CSVALAGANSYNEQFF.

The chain has TRBV5-6 and TRBJ1-1; TRBD1 might be the D (5 bases). Germline V gene sequence: CDR1 SGHDT, CDR2 YYEEEE. Trimming shortened V by 4 bases and J by 4 bases, and 17 bases separated the two germline ends. The CDR3 contains 15 residues. The CDR3 nucleotides read TGTGCCAGCAGCGACAGAGGGCGTGGGGCCACTGAAGCTTTCTTT. It translates to CASSDRGRGATEAFF. Full variable domain (outside the CDR3, taken from reference TRBV5-6 and TRBJ1-1): DAGVTQSPTHLIKTRGQQVTLRCSPKSGHDTVSWYQQALGQGPQFIFQYYEEEERQRGNFPDRFSGHQFPNYSSELNVNALLLGDSALYLCASSDRGRGATEAFFGQGTRLTVV.

This rearrangement joins TRBV18 to TRBJ2-5; D is ambiguous. Germline CDR1 is KGHSH and CDR2 is LQKENI. V lost 1 base and J lost 4, with 22 bases in between. CDR3 length equals 18 residues. The CDR3 sequence is CASSPLLESRWRPETQYF. In nucleotides, the CDR3 is TGTGCCAGCTCACCACTCTTGGAATCCCGGTGGCGGCCAGAGACCCAGTACTTC.

This chain connects TRBV18 to TRBJ1-6; 7 nucleotides align to TRBD1. CDR1 and CDR2 from the germline V gene are KGHSH and LQKENI. This CDR3 has 16 residues. The V segment lost 5 bases and the J segment 5 bases; nucleotides outside the gene matches: 9. Here the CDR3 DNA reads TGTGCCAGCTCAACCGGGACAGCCGGGAATAATTCACCCCTCCACTTT. Translating it yields CASSTGTAGNNSPLHF.

The genes are TRBV5-1 and TRBJ2-5, with D perhaps TRBD1 (6 bases). Germline-derived CDR1 and CDR2 are SGHRS and YFSETQ. The CDR3 is 15 residues long. V was pared by 6 bases and J by 1 base, with 16 bases between. The DNA for the CDR3 is TGCGCCAGCACTTTGTTAGGACAGATCCAAGAGACCCAGTACTTC. This gives the protein CASTLLGQIQETQYF.

The V and J genes are TRBV11-3 and TRBJ2-1, with D uncertain. Germline V gene sequence: CDR1 SGHNT, CDR2 YENEEA. The CDR3 loop spans 16 amino acids. Trimming stripped 2 bases from V and 2 bases from J, with 13 bases between. CDR3 amino acids: CASSLSPRVPYNEQFF. In nucleotides, the CDR3 is TGTGCCAGCAGCTTATCCCCTCGGGTGCCCTACAATGAGCAGTTCTTC.

The chain is built from TRBV29-1 and TRBJ1-2; D is unresolved. Germline V lookup: CDR1 SQVTM, CDR2 ANQGSEA. This CDR3 has 11 amino acids. V was trimmed by 6 bases and J by 8 bases, leaving 13 bases between them. This chain's CDR3 is CSVRLGEGYTF. For the CDR3, the DNA is TGCAGCGTCCGTCTCGGGGAGGGCTACACCTTC.

The rearrangement joins TRBV2 to TRBJ2-7, with D hard to call. Germline-derived CDR1 and CDR2 are SNHLY and FYNNEI. The CDR3 has 15 residues. V was shortened by 4 bases and J by 0 bases, with 13 bases between the two germline ends. The chain's CDR3 is CASSGTYTSSYEQYF. CDR3 DNA sequence: TGTGCCAGCAGTGGGACCTATACAAGCTCCTACGAGCAGTACTTC.

A single count supports this clone. This chain connects TRBV7-9 to TRBJ1-2; 9 bases map to TRBD1. The CDR3 covers 13 residues. Germline V lookup: CDR1 SEHNR, CDR2 FQNEAQ (reference sequence). V lost 5 bases, J lost 7 bases, and 5 bases stayed unmatched. The CDR3 DNA is TGTGCCAGCAGCGGACCGACAGGGGGTGGCTACACCTTC. The encoded protein is CASSGPTGGGYTF.

J is TRBJ2-2 and V is TRBV5-1, with D possibly TRBD2 on 6 matching bases. V lost 4 bases to trimming and J lost 0 bases, with 10 bases between them. From germline, CDR1 is SGHRS and CDR2 YFSETQ. The CDR3 consists of 15 residues. Written as DNA, the CDR3 is TGCGCCAGCAGCCCCGGGACTTCGAACACCGGGGAGCTGTTTTTT. This translates into CASSPGTSNTGELFF.

J is TRBJ1-4 and V is TRBV10-3; D unresolved. Trimming took 4 bases from V and 4 from J, leaving 4 bases between them. Germline V gene data show CDR1 as ENHRY and CDR2 as SYGVKD. The CDR3 runs to 12 residues. The CDR3 spells CAISVGNEKLFF. As DNA, the CDR3 is TGTGCCATCAGTGTGGGTAATGAAAAACTGTTTTTT.

The chain has TRBV10-3 and TRBJ1-3; TRBD1 matches 10 bases. The CDR3 is 14 amino acids. From germline, CDR1 is ENHRY and CDR2 SYGVKD. The trim removed 4 bases at V and 3 bases at J, leaving 0 bases unmatched. The CDR3 DNA reads as TGTGCCATCAGTGGGACAGGGGGTGGAAACACCATATATTTT. Its protein is CAISGTGGGNTIYF.

The rearrangement links TRBV3-1 (or the pseudogene TRBV3-2) to TRBJ1-5; D is possibly TRBD1 (6 bases). The CDR3 is made up of 18 amino acids. From germline, CDR1 is LGHDT and CDR2 YNNKEL (reference sequence). Trimming stripped 1 base from V and 5 bases from J, with 21 bases between. The CDR3, as DNA: TGTGCCAGCAGCCAAGTTCCTACAGGGAATAGACGTGATCAGCCCCAGCATTTT. This gives the protein CASSQVPTGNRRDQPQHF.

The sample holds one count of this clone. The rearrangement joins TRBV6-5 to TRBJ1-2; no definite D call. Looked up from germline, CDR1 is MNHEY and CDR2 is SVGAGI. The CDR3 has 13 residues. Trimming cost V 10 bases and J 0 bases, with 12 bases left between them. CDR3 loop: CATPRATNYGYTF. The CDR3 region has the DNA TGTGCCACTCCCAGAGCCACTAACTATGGCTACACCTTC.

This clone was counted a single time. The CDR3 DNA sequence: TGCGCCAGCAGCCAAGAGATCTGGACAGGCTCTAACTATGGCTACACCTTC. It encodes CASSQEIWTGSNYGYTF. This chain links TRBV4-3 with TRBJ1-2; TRBD1 aligns across 7 bases. This CDR3 comprises 17 residues. The V and J ends lost 0 bases and 0 bases, in that order; junction bases with no gene match: 7. Germline V gives CDR1 LGHNA, CDR2 YSLEER.

This sequence joins TRBV5-4 and TRBJ2-5; the D gene is possibly TRBD1 (6 bases). This CDR3 contains 18 residues. Germline CDR1 is SGHNT and CDR2 is YYREEE (reference sequence). Trimming cost V 2 bases and J 1 base, with 21 bases left between them. The CDR3 loop is CASSFSGVGEGGQETQYF. DNA for the CDR3: TGTGCCAGCAGCTTTTCCGGGGTGGGGGAAGGGGGCCAAGAGACCCAGTACTTC. The whole variable domain, filled in from reference TRBV5-4 and TRBJ2-5, reads ETGVTQSPTHLIKTRGQQVTLRCSSQSGHNTVSWYQQALGQGPQFIFQYYREEENGRGNFPPRFSGLQFPNYSSELNVNALELDDSALYLCASSFSGVGEGGQETQYFGPGTRLLVL.

This chain links TRBV15 with TRBJ1-1; D is ambiguous. Looked up from germline, CDR1 is LNHNV and CDR2 is YYDKDF (reference sequence). With 0 bases removed from V and 7 bases from J, the gap between germline ends came to 9 bases. CDR3 size: 13 residues. Written as DNA, the CDR3 is TGTGCCACCAGCAGAGATTACCAGGTTGAAGCTTTCTTT. Amino acid sequence: CATSRDYQVEAFF. Drawing the rest from reference TRBV15 and TRBJ1-1, the complete variable domain is DAMVIQNPRYQVTQFGKPVTLSCSQTLNHNVMYWYQQKSSQAPKLLFHYYDKDFNNEADTPDNFQSRRPNTSFCFLDIRSPGLGDTAMYLCATSRDYQVEAFFGQGTRLTVV.

The V gene is TRBV18, the J gene TRBJ1-3, with D uncertain. The CDR3 has 14 residues. Between the trimmed V and J ends, which lost 4 bases and 2 bases, there was a span of 9 bases. The germline gives CDR1 KGHSH, CDR2 LQKENI. The CDR3, as DNA: TGTGCCAGCTCACAGGGAAGAACTGGAAACACCATATATTTT. As protein: CASSQGRTGNTIYF.